What follows is one T cell receptor (beta chain) and its context. The trim removed 4 bases at V and 11 bases at J, leaving 16 bases unmatched. Germline CDR1 MGHRA, CDR2 YSYEKL. There are 16 residues in the CDR3. This sample is part of a study of T cell changes during pregnancy in multiple sclerosis. Libraries were prepared by immunoSEQ multiplex PCR; TCRdb keeps only in-frame clonotypes and omits some of them. This sample yields roughly 38,000 clones, of which around nine tenths are seen a single time; more than 4.5% belongs to the top ten. This receptor was identified in a female donor in good health, enrolled as a control in a pregnancy study. Specimen: peripheral blood, collected in the third trimester of pregnancy. This chain connects TRBV4-1 to TRBJ2-3; 9 positions agree with TRBD2. CDR3 sequence: CASSRRSSGGSPEQYF. The DNA of the CDR3 is TGCGCCAGCAGCCGCCGCAGCAGCGGGGGGTCCCCGGAGCAGTATTTT.